These 2 T cell receptor beta chains originate from one sample sequenced in a study of blood T cell repertoires in COVID-19. Profiled with immunoSEQ multiplex PCR; TCRdb holds only in-frame clones, not every one. The top ten hold roughly 44% of the sample, which has tens of thousands of clones, around 87% seen once. Source material: peripheral blood. All receptors come from a human donor in a cohort sampled during active COVID-19.

The gene calls are TRBV7-9 and TRBJ2-5, with D perhaps TRBD1 (6 bases). CDR1 is SEHNR and CDR2 is FQNEAQ in the germline V gene (reference sequence). The CDR3 has 14 residues. The V and J ends lost 5 bases and 1 base respectively, with 11 bases between them. CDR3 sequence (DNA): TGTGCCAGCAGCCGAGGACAGTTCCAAGAGACCCAGTACTTC. It is translated as CASSRGQFQETQYF.

The chain couples TRBV24-1 to TRBJ2-2, with D hard to call. The CDR3 loop spans 12 amino acids. The ends were cut back, 6 bases at V and 4 bases at J, with 5 bases in the middle. Germline CDR1 reads KGHDR; CDR2 reads SFDVKD. The CDR3 DNA reads as TGTGCCACCAGTCTGGCCACCGGGGAGCTGTTTTTT. Translation: CATSLATGELFF.